Listed below are T cell receptor beta chains from one sample, sequenced in a study of graft-versus-host responses after intestinal transplantation. Using immunoSEQ multiplex PCR, the repertoire was profiled, and TCRdb retains in-frame clones only, with some absent. Altogether about 10,000 clones are present, more than 75% being singletons, with the ten largest covering 2% to 3%. The material was PBMCs, obtained about 6 weeks after intestinal transplant. These receptors were collected from a human patient who received an intestinal transplant, so some T cells may come from the graft donor. Both conserved end residues are trimmed from each CDR3. D genes are given only for firm matches.

v_gene,j_gene,d_gene,CDR3aa
TRBV28,TRBJ2-3,NA,ASSMSGSTDTQY
TRBV7-2,TRBJ2-1,TRBD2,ASSLFRLAGLSYNEQF
TRBV20-1,TRBJ1-1,TRBD1,SARSGTGAF
TRBV7-3,TRBJ2-3,TRBD1,ASSLSQGADTQY
TRBV19,TRBJ1-4,NA,ASSRVEPSEKLF
TRBV10-2,TRBJ2-1,NA,ASSESSGAFYNEQF
TRBV11-2,TRBJ2-7,TRBD1,ASSLVDRVEEYRSYEQY
TRBV5-1,TRBJ2-5,NA,ASSLFPGRGETQY
TRBV5-7,TRBJ1-4,TRBD1,ASSLETGTGRVEKLF
TRBV2,TRBJ2-5,NA,ASISIQETQY
TRBV5-5,TRBJ2-3,TRBD2,ASSLAGVSGDTQY
TRBV7-6,TRBJ2-1,NA,ASSLAGGGNEQF
TRBV6-5,TRBJ2-2,NA,ASIERNTGELF
TRBV13,TRBJ2-7,NA,ASSSFTTGRPYEQY
TRBV4-1,TRBJ1-1,NA,ASSQVTGMNTEAF
TRBV7-9,TRBJ1-2,NA,ASSLGLTAQDYGYT
TRBV5-6,TRBJ2-5,NA,ASSVKYQETQY
TRBV5-4,TRBJ2-5,TRBD2,ASSLMFSGDQETQY
TRBV2,TRBJ2-7,NA,ASSEQRLYEQY
TRBV6-1,TRBJ2-7,NA,ASSETGWSYEQY
TRBV30,TRBJ1-5,NA,AWSARSFSGTPNSRPQH
TRBV10-1,TRBJ2-1,NA,ASSMRSESGF
TRBV6-6,TRBJ1-3,NA,ASSYSSYSGNTIY
TRBV21-1,TRBJ2-7,NA,ASSKGQGDIYEQY
TRBV29-1,TRBJ2-7,TRBD1,SVEDIDRGPVRQY
TRBV7-9,TRBJ2-7,TRBD2,ASSLVARGGSYEQY
TRBV19,TRBJ2-7,NA,ASTGASYEQY
TRBV15,TRBJ1-4,NA,ATSRPQGWAEKLF
TRBV7-3,TRBJ2-7,NA,ASSLGPRGDEQY
TRBV27,TRBJ2-7,TRBD1,ASIPDRGVLSYEQY
TRBV11-2,TRBJ2-1,NA,ASTIAGEQF